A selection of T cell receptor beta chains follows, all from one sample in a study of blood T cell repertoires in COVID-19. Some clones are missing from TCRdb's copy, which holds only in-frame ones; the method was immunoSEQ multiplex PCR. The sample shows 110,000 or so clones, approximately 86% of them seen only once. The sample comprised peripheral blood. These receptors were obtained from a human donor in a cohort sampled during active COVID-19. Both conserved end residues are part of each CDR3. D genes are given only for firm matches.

CDR3aa: CASSERLASGIRTDTQYF
d_gene: TRBD2
v_gene: TRBV10-1
j_gene: TRBJ2-3

CDR3aa: CASSTGVPGNTIYF
d_gene: -
v_gene: TRBV7-3
j_gene: TRBJ1-3

CDR3aa: CASSEAGGDEQYF
d_gene: TRBD1
v_gene: TRBV25-1
j_gene: TRBJ2-7

CDR3aa: CASSQLGLAGGRDEQFF
d_gene: TRBD2
v_gene: TRBV4-1
j_gene: TRBJ2-1

CDR3aa: CASSPYTGANKNYGYTF
d_gene: TRBD1
v_gene: TRBV6-6
j_gene: TRBJ1-2

CDR3aa: CASSSYGNSYNEQFF
d_gene: -
v_gene: TRBV7-3
j_gene: TRBJ2-1

CDR3aa: CASRPRGTGFSNEQFF
d_gene: -
v_gene: TRBV5-1
j_gene: TRBJ2-1

CDR3aa: CASSPTGGTSYEQYF
d_gene: -
v_gene: TRBV18
j_gene: TRBJ2-7

CDR3aa: CASSGGRGNEKLFF
d_gene: -
v_gene: TRBV5-1
j_gene: TRBJ1-4

CDR3aa: CSVWGVSTNEKLFF
d_gene: -
v_gene: TRBV29-1
j_gene: TRBJ1-4

CDR3aa: CAIRGDRETQYF
d_gene: -
v_gene: TRBV10-3
j_gene: TRBJ2-5